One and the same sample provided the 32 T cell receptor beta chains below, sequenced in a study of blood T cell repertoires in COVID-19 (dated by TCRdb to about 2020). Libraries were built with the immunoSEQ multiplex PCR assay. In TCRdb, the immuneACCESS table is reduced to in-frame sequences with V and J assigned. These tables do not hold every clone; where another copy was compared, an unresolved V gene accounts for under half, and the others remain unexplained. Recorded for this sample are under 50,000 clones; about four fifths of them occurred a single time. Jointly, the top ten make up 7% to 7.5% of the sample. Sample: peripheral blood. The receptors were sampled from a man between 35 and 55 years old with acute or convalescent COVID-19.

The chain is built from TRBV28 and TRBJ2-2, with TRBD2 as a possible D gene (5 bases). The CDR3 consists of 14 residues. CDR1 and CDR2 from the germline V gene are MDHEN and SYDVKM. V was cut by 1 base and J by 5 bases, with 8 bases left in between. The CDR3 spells CASSLSRGTGELFF. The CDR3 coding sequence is TGTGCCAGCAGTTTATCCCGGGGAACCGGGGAGCTGTTTTTT.

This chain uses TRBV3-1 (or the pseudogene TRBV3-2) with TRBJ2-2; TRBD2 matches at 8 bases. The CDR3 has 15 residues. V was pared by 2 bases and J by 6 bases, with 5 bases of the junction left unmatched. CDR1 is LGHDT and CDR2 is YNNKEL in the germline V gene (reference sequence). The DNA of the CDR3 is TGTGCCAGCAGCCAACGGGGGGGAGTGGCCGGGGAGCTGTTTTTT. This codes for CASSQRGGVAGELFF.

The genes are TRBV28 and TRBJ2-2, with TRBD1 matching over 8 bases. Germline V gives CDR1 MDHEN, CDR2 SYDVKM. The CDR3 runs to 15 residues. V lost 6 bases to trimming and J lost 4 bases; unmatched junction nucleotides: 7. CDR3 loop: CASRVRTGTTGELFF. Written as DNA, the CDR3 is TGTGCCAGCAGAGTTAGGACAGGGACCACCGGGGAGCTGTTTTTT.

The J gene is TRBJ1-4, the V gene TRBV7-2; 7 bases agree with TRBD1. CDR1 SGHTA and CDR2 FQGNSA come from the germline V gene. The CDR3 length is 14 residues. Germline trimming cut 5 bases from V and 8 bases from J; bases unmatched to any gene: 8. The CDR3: CASSLYRGPEKLFF. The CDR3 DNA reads TGTGCCAGCAGCCTCTACAGGGGACCGGAAAAACTGTTTTTT. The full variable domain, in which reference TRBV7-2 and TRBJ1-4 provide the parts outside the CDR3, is GAGVSQSPSNKVTEKGKDVELRCDPISGHTALYWYRQSLGQGLEFLIYFQGNSAPDKSGLPSDRFSAERTGGSVSTLTIQRTQQEDSAVYLCASSLYRGPEKLFFGSGTQLSVL.

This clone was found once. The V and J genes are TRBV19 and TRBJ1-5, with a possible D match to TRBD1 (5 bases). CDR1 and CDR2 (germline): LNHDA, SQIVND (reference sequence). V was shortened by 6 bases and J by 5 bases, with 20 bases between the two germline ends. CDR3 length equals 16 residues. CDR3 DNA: TGTGCCAGTAGCCCGCGGGGGGGGACGAAGTATCAGCCCCAGCATTTT. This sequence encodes CASSPRGGTKYQPQHF.

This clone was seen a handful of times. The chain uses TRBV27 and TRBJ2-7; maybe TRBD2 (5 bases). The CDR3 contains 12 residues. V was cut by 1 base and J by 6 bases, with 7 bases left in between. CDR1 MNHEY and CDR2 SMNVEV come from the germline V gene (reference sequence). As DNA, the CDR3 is TGTGCCAGCAGTTTATTCCGGGGCGAGCAGTACTTC. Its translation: CASSLFRGEQYF.

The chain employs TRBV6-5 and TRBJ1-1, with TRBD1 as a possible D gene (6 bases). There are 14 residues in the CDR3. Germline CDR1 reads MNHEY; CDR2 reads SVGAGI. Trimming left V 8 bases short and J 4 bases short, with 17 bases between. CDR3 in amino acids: CASGRGGSSTEAFF. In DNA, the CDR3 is TGTGCCAGCGGAAGGGGGGGGAGTAGCACTGAAGCTTTCTTT.

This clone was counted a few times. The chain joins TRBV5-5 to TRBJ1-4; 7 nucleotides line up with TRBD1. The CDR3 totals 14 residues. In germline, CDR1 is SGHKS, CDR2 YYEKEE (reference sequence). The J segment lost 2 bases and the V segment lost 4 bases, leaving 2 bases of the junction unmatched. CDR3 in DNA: TGTGCCAGCAGCAAGACAGGGACTAATGAAAAACTGTTTTTT. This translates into CASSKTGTNEKLFF.

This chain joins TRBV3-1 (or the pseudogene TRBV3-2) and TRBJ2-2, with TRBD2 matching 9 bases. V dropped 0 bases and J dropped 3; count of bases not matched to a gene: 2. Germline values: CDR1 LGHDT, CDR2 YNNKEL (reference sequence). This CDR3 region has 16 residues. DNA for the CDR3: TGTGCCAGCAGCCAAGAAAGACTAGCGGACACCGGGGAGCTGTTTTTT. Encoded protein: CASSQERLADTGELFF.

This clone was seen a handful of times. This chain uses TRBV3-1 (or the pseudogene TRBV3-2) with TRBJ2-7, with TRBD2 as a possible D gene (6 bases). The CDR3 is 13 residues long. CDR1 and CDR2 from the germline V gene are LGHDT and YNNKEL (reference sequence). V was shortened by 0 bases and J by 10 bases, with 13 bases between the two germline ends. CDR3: CASSQEGGLEQYF. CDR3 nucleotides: TGTGCCAGCAGCCAAGAGGGGGGTTTAGAACAGTACTTC.

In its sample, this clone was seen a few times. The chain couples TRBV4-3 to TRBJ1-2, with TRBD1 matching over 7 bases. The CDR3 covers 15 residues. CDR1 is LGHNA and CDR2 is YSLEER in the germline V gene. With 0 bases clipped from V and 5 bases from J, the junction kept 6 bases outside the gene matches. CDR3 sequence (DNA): TGCGCCAGCAGCCAAGAGTCCAGGGGGGTATATGGCTACACCTTC. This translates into CASSQESRGVYGYTF.

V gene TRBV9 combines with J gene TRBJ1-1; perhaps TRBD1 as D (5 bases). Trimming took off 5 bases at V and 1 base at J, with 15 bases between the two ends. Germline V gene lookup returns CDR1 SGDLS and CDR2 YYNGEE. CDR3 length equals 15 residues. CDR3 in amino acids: CASSRRGQKNTEAFF. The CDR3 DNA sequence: TGTGCCAGCAGTCGGAGGGGCCAGAAGAACACTGAAGCTTTCTTT.

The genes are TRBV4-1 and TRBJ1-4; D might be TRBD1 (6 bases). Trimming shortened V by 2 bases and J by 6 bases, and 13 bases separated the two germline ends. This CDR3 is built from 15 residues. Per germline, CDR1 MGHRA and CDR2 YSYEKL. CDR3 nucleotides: TGCGCCAGCAGCCAAAAATTTCGACAGGATGAAAAACTGTTTTTT. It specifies CASSQKFRQDEKLFF.

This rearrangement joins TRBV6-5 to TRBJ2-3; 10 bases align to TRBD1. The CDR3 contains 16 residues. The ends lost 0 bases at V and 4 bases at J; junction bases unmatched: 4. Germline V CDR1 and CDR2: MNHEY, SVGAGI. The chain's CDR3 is CASSYSPTGGADTQYF. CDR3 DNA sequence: TGTGCCAGCAGTTACTCCCCGACAGGGGGCGCAGATACGCAGTATTTT.

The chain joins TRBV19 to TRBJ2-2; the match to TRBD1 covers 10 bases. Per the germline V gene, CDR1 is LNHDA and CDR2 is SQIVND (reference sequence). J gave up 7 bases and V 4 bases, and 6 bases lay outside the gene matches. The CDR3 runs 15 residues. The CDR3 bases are TGTGCCAGTAGTACAGACAGGGGGCGGCTCGGGGAGCTGTTTTTT. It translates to CASSTDRGRLGELFF.

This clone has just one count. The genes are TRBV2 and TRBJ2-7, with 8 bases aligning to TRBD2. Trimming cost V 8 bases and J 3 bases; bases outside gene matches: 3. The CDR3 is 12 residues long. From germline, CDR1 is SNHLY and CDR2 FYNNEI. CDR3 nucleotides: TGTGCCAGCCAGCTAGCGGGCTACGAGCAGTACTTC. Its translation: CASQLAGYEQYF.

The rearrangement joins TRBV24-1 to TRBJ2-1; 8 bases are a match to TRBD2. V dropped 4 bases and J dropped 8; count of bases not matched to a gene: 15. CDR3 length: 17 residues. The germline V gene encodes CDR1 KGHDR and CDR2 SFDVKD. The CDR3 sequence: CATSDPPSGLAGDEQFF. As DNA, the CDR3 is TGTGCCACCAGTGACCCTCCATCCGGACTAGCCGGCGATGAGCAGTTCTTC.

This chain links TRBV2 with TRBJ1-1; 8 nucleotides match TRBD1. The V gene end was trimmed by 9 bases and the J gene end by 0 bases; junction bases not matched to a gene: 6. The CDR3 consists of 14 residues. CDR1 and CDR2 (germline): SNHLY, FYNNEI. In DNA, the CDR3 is TGTGCCAGTAAATGGGGACAGGTGAACACTGAAGCTTTCTTT. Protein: CASKWGQVNTEAFF.

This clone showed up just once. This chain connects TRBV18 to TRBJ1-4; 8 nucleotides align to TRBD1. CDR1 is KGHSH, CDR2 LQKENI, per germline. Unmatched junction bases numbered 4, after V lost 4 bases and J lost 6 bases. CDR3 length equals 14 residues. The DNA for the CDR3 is TGTGCCAGCTCACTACAGGGGGTGGATGAAAAACTGTTTTTT. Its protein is CASSLQGVDEKLFF.

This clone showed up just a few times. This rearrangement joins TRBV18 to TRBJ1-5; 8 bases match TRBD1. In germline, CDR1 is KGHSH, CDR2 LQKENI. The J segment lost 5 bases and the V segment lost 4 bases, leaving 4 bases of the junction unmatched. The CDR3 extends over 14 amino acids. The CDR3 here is CASSLDRGYQPQHF. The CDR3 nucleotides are TGTGCCAGCTCACTCGACAGGGGCTATCAGCCCCAGCATTTT.

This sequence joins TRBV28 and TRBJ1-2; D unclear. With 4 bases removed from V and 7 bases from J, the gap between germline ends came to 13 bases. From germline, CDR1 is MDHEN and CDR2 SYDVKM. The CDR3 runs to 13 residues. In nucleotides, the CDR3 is TGTGCCAGCAGTTCGGGGAGAGCTGGTGGCTACACCTTC. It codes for CASSSGRAGGYTF.

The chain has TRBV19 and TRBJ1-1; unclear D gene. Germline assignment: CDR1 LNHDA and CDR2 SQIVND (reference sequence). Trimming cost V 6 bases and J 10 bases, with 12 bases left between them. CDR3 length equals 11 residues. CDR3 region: CASRNAGGAFF. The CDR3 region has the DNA TGTGCCAGTAGGAACGCCGGCGGAGCTTTCTTT.

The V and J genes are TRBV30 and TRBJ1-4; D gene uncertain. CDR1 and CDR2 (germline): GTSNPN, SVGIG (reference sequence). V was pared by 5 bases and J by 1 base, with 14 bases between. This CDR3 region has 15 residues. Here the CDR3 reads CAWQGQRGTNEKLFF. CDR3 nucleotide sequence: TGTGCCTGGCAAGGGCAGCGGGGAACTAATGAAAAACTGTTTTTT.

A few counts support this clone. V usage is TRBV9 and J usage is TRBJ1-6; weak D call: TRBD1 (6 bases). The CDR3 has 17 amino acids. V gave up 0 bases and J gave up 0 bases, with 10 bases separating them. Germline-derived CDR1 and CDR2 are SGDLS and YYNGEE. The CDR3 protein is CASSVGQASSYNSPLHF. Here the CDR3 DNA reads TGTGCCAGCAGCGTAGGACAGGCGAGCTCCTATAATTCACCCCTCCACTTT.

The CDR3 DNA reads as TGCAGTGCTAGTGTCTCTAGGAGGAACACTGAAGCTTTCTTT. It is translated as CSASVSRRNTEAFF. J is TRBJ1-1 and V is TRBV20-1; no clear D. CDR3 length: 14 residues. Per the germline V gene, CDR1 is DFQATT and CDR2 is SNEGSKA (reference sequence). Deletions cut 3 bases from V and 1 base from J, with 12 bases between.

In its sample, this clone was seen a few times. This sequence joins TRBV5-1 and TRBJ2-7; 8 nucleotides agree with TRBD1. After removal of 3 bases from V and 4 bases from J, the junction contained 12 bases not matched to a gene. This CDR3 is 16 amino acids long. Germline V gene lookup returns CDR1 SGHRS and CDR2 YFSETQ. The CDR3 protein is CASSSGTGPRVYEQYF. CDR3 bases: TGCGCCAGCAGCTCCGGGACAGGCCCCAGGGTGTACGAGCAGTACTTC.

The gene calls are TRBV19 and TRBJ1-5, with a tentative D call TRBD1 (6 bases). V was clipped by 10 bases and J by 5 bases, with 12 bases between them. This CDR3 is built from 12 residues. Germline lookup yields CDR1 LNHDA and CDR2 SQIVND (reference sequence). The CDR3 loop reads CATGEGDQPQHF. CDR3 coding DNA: TGTGCCACAGGGGAGGGGGATCAGCCCCAGCATTTT.

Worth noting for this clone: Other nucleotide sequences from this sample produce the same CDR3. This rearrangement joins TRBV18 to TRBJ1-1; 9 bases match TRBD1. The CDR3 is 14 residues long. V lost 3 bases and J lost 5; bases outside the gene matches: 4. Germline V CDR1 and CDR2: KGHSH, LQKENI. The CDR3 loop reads CASSPGQGGTEAFF. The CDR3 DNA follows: TGTGCCAGCTCACCGGGACAGGGAGGTACTGAAGCTTTCTTT.

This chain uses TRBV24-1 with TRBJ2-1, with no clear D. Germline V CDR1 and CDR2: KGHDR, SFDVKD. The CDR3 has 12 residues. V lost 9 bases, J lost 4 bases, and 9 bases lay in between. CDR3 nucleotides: TGTGCCACCGAAGTAGCTTACAATGAGCAGTTCTTC. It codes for CATEVAYNEQFF.

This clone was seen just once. The CDR3 spells CASSFGQGWVTYEQYF. CDR3 nucleotide sequence: TGTGCCAGCAGCTTTGGACAGGGCTGGGTTACCTACGAGCAGTACTTC. The chain links TRBV11-2 to TRBJ2-7; 8 bases agree with TRBD1. This CDR3 comprises 16 residues. Germline assignment: CDR1 SGHAT and CDR2 FQNNGV. The junction had 9 bases not matched to a gene; V was cut back by 3 bases and J by 2 bases.

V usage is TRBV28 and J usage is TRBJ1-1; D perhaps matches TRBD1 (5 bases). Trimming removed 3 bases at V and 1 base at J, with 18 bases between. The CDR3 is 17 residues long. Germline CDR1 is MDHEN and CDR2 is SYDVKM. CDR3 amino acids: CASSFRELGQTNTEAFF. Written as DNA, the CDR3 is TGTGCCAGCAGTTTCAGGGAACTTGGTCAAACGAACACTGAAGCTTTCTTT.

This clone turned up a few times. The chain's CDR3 is CASRQAHSGNTIYF. In nucleotides, the CDR3 is TGTGCCAGCAGGCAAGCTCACTCTGGAAACACCATATATTTT. The J gene is TRBJ1-3, the V gene TRBV2, with D hard to call. V was shortened by 6 bases and J by 0 bases, with 9 bases between the two germline ends. This CDR3 spans 14 amino acids. Germline CDR1 SNHLY, CDR2 FYNNEI.